The clone carrying this T cell receptor (beta chain) has only one observation. The same CDR3 can be traced to other DNA sequences in this sample. V lost 3 bases, J lost 4 bases, and 4 bases stayed unmatched. CDR1 GTSNPN and CDR2 SVGIG come from the germline V gene (reference sequence). This CDR3 is built from 13 residues. This sample is drawn from a study of PD-L1 blockade in urothelial cancer. Across the study: Patients with male sex and bladder-origin urothelial cancer accounted for about 85% of the roughly 30 enrolled. Median T cell yield per blood sample was about 150,000 cells.

The repertoire was sequenced with immunoSEQ multiplex PCR; TCRdb's copy has only in-frame clones and lacks some. The data show tens of thousands of clones, almost 85% seen once. Individual patients had between 1 and 8 samples, taken pretreatment and on-treatment. The chain is built from TRBV30 and TRBJ1-2; 8 nucleotides agree with TRBD1. The sequenced sample was PBMCs, obtained around atezolizumab (anti-PD-L1) treatment. This TCR came from an older man with urothelial cancer. The CDR3 DNA reads as TGTGCCTGGAGCGTGGACAGGGTCTATGGCTACACCTTC. This encodes CAWSVDRVYGYTF.